This record looks at one T cell receptor beta chain sequence and its context. One junction end disagrees with the germline gene, perhaps due to a read error. RNA was extracted from bulk tissue without any cell sorting. The data derive from a study of tumor and adjacent non-tumor tissue in lung cancer. In germline, CDR1 is SGHAT, CDR2 FQNNGV. This CDR3 is built from 15 residues. Three rounds of nested PCR, following a modified ARM-PCR protocol, produced the TCRbeta library. One entry per CDR3 protein, called by TCRdb with MiXCR from the multiplex PCR reads. The sample lists 95,000 to 150,000 distinct CDR3 sequences; 55% to 75% were seen once.

The source is a man aged 25 to 40 with non-small cell lung cancer. The specimen sequenced was lung tumor tissue. This chain links TRBV11-2 with TRBJ1-3, with D perhaps TRBD1 (5 bases). For the CDR3, the DNA is TGTGCCAGCAGCCGAGCCCCAGGGACTGGAAACGCCATATATTTT. This translates into CASSRAPGTGNAIYF. Supplemented by reference TRBV11-2 and TRBJ1-3, the full variable domain reads EAGVAQSPRYKIIEKRQSVAFWCNPISGHATLYWYQQILGQGPKLLIQFQNNGVVDDSQLPKDRFSAERLKGVDSTLKIQPAKLEDSAVYLCASSRAPGTGNAIYFGEGSWLTVV.